This T cell receptor beta chain came from a study of intratumoral heterogeneity in liver cancer. Background on the whole study: In the full roughly 13-patient cohort, the median age was around 60 years and the majority of patients were male. Of the approximately 71 multiregional samples collected from around 14 HCC patients in the overall cohort, under 55 were tumoral regions and approximately 20 were adjacent nontumoral regions. The study combined RNA-seq, DNA sequencing, TCR-seq and SNP array data from multiple regions of hepatocellular carcinoma specimens to study intratumor heterogeneity.

As for this clone: Its recognized antigen is unknown. Base qualities are not at hand, and no much larger clone is one base apart.

Samples labelled H were derived from distinct, geographically separated regions of the hepatocellular carcinoma nodule. All patients had early-stage hepatocellular carcinoma and received no therapy before surgical resection. No macroscopic evidence of necrosis or hemorrhage was present in the sampled areas. Multiple regions from a couple of patients underwent TCR sequencing (ImmunoSeq). Frozen tissue samples from resection were taken at least 1 cm away from one another. The DNeasy blood and tissue kit was used to extract genomic DNA from bulk tissue. V sheds 4 bases and J sheds 1 base, leaving 14 bases between their ends. From cysteine to phenylalanine, the CDR3 is 16 amino acids long. Just CDR3 DNA is preserved here, 48 bases in frame from base 1. Via the germline V gene (reference sequence), CDR1 is SGHNT and CDR2 YYREEE. The immunoSEQ assay was used to sequence TCR beta chain CDR3 regions from genomic DNA. Primers annealing to V and J segments amplified rearranged VDJ segments. In the source study's methods: The ImmunoSeq Analyzer software was used to compute clonality and richness metrics. To find clones with differing abundance between regions, Fisher's exact test was applied together with a beta-binomial method for extra stringency. In its TCRdb copy, this immuneACCESS table keeps in-frame sequences only and misses some clones. Where compared with another copy, unresolved V genes explain less than half of these, and the others have no known cause. V and J calls plus clone size are reproduced from that table; the DNA served to infer D and trimming. This sample is represented by under 6,500 clones; around 71% of them were singletons. The ten biggest clones cover about 39% of the sample.

What the study reported, not specific to this receptor: TCR sequencing reportedly confirmed RNA-seq-based estimates of regional differences in tumor-infiltrating lymphocyte burden. No significant difference in overall T cell clonality was found between tumor regions within either sequenced patient. In each sequenced patient, tumor region a showed significantly more unique T-cell clonal expansions than tumor region b. Limitations acknowledged by the authors included a relatively low number of patients and under-sampled representation of tumor-infiltrating lymphocytes.

Specimen: tumor tissue, collected before any cancer treatment. The sequence was collected from a woman between 70 and 85 years old with hepatocellular carcinoma. The sequence joins TRBV5-4 to TRBJ2-2, with no confidently assigned D gene. The CDR3 reads as follows: CASSPARSRNTGELFF. The DNA sequence is given as TGTGCCAGCAGCCCGGCCAGGTCCAGGAACACCGGGGAGCTGTTTTTT.